This is a list of T cell receptor beta chains from one sample in a study of blood T cell repertoires in COVID-19. The data were produced by immunoSEQ multiplex PCR, yet TCRdb's version contains in-frame clones alone and is incomplete. Of over 110,000 clones listed, 88% are singletons. Sequencing was performed on peripheral blood. The source of these receptors is a man in his 70s with acute or convalescent COVID-19. The CDR3 runs from the conserved cysteine through the conserved F or W. D genes are given only for firm matches. Only some rows state a clone size, as once, few, many or a class for expanded clones.

d_gene	v_gene	abundance	j_gene	CDR3aa	CDR3nt
NA	TRBV2	NA	TRBJ1-6	CASSDQAAFNSPLHF	TGTGCCAGCAGTGATCAGGCAGCTTTTAATTCACCCCTCCACTTT
NA	TRBV7-9	NA	TRBJ1-3	CASSNHLLQGSGNTIYF	TGTGCCAGCAGCAACCACCTACTCCAGGGGTCTGGAAACACCATATATTTT
NA	TRBV6-1	NA	TRBJ1-1	CASSDRDAGRTTEAFF	TGTGCCAGCAGTGACAGGGATGCGGGGCGAACTACTGAAGCTTTCTTT
NA	TRBV5-1	NA	TRBJ1-6	CASSPGHTQDGSPLHF	TGCGCCAGCAGCCCGGGACACACCCAAGATGGTTCACCCCTCCACTTT
TRBD1	TRBV4-1	NA	TRBJ2-3	CASSGTGRADTQYF	TGCGCCAGCAGCGGGACAGGGCGGGCAGATACGCAGTATTTT
NA	TRBV5-1	once	TRBJ2-5	CASSLAAGASQETQYF	TGCGCCAGCAGCTTGGCCGCGGGGGCGTCCCAAGAGACCCAGTACTTC
NA	TRBV7-9	NA	TRBJ1-5	CASSLASAGVNQPQHF	TGTGCCAGCAGCTTAGCAAGTGCAGGGGTCAATCAGCCCCAGCATTTT
NA	TRBV7-3	NA	TRBJ2-2	CASSLTSGNTGELFF	TGTGCCAGCAGCTTAACTAGCGGGAACACCGGGGAGCTGTTTTTT
NA	TRBV28	NA	TRBJ1-1	CASRGGRISEAFF	TGTGCCAGCAGGGGAGGGCGAATTTCTGAAGCTTTCTTT
NA	TRBV19	NA	TRBJ2-5	CASSIALSETQYF	TGTGCCAGTAGTATTGCGCTTTCGGAGACCCAGTACTTC
TRBD1	TRBV28	NA	TRBJ1-5	CASSLPTGAGQPQHF	TGTGCCAGCAGTTTACCGACAGGGGCGGGGCAGCCCCAGCATTTT
NA	TRBV28	NA	TRBJ1-1	CAVTGISEAFF	TGTGCCGTTACAGGGATCAGTGAAGCTTTCTTT
TRBD1	TRBV19	NA	TRBJ1-6	CASSIQGGNSPLHF	TGTGCCAGTAGTATACAGGGGGGTAATTCACCCCTCCACTTT
NA	TRBV6-5	NA	TRBJ1-3	CATRQNSGNTIYF	TGTGCCACCAGACAGAACTCTGGAAACACCATATATTTT
NA	TRBV27	few	TRBJ1-4	CASSFEQGNEKLFF	TGTGCCAGCAGTTTTGAACAGGGTAATGAAAAACTGTTTTTT
TRBD2	TRBV5-4	NA	TRBJ2-5	CASSSVSGGARETQYF	TGTGCCAGCAGCTCAGTGAGCGGGGGGGCCCGAGAGACCCAGTACTTC
TRBD1	TRBV10-1	NA	TRBJ1-1	CASRQGPNTEAFF	TGCGCCAGTCGACAGGGCCCGAACACTGAAGCTTTCTTT
TRBD2	TRBV5-4	NA	TRBJ2-3	CASSLGSLAGVDTQYF	TGTGCCAGCAGCTTGGGGAGTCTAGCGGGGGTAGATACGCAGTATTTT
TRBD1	TRBV28	NA	TRBJ2-5	CASSTLGGQGSETQYF	TGTGCCAGCAGCACTCTAGGGGGACAGGGGTCAGAGACCCAGTACTTC
NA	TRBV28	NA	TRBJ2-1	CASSLWAAQASNEQFF	TGTGCCAGCAGCCTCTGGGCCGCGCAGGCCAGCAATGAGCAGTTCTTC
NA	TRBV13	NA	TRBJ1-1	CASSFPGRAFF	TGTGCCAGCAGCTTCCCGGGGAGAGCTTTCTTT
TRBD1	TRBV4-1	NA	TRBJ1-2	CASSRSDRGDGYTF	TGCGCCAGCAGCAGATCGGACAGGGGGGATGGCTACACCTTC
TRBD1	TRBV6-6	NA	TRBJ2-2	CASRTGGAGELFF	TGTGCCAGCAGGACAGGGGGCGCCGGGGAGCTGTTTTTT
NA	TRBV4-1	NA	TRBJ1-5	CASSPGRQLNQPQHF	TGCGCCAGCAGCCCCGGAAGACAGCTCAATCAGCCCCAGCATTTT
NA	TRBV11-1	NA	TRBJ2-1	CASSLQGVLYNEQFF	TGTGCCAGCAGCTTGCAGGGTGTGCTCTACAATGAGCAGTTCTTC
TRBD2	TRBV2	NA	TRBJ2-5	CASQRGGWQETQYF	TGTGCCAGTCAGCGGGGGGGTTGGCAAGAGACCCAGTACTTC
NA	TRBV7-9	once	TRBJ2-5	CASSRVGQLQETQYF	TGTGCCAGCAGCCGAGTGGGACAACTCCAAGAGACCCAGTACTTC
TRBD1	TRBV10-1	NA	TRBJ1-2	CASSERTGGVYGYTF	TGCGCCAGCAGTGAGCGGACAGGGGGCGTCTATGGCTACACCTTC
NA	TRBV6-6	NA	TRBJ1-5	CASSYSALQPQHF	TGTGCCAGCAGTTACTCAGCCCTTCAGCCCCAGCATTTT
NA	TRBV5-4	NA	TRBJ2-2	CASSFGGGGELFF	TGTGCCAGCAGCTTCGGGGGAGGGGGAGAGCTGTTTTTT
NA	TRBV15	NA	TRBJ1-6	CATSRGGGKSSPLHF	TGTGCCACCAGCCGTGGGGGGGGTAAGAGTTCACCCCTCCACTTT
TRBD1	TRBV19	NA	TRBJ1-5	CASSSWRQGNQPQHF	TGTGCCAGTAGTTCCTGGAGACAGGGAAATCAGCCCCAGCATTTT
TRBD2	TRBV19	once	TRBJ2-1	CASRGLARNEQFF	TGTGCCAGTAGAGGACTAGCGCGGAATGAGCAGTTCTTC
NA	TRBV19	NA	TRBJ2-6	CASRGGPSSGANVLTF	TGTGCCAGTAGAGGGGGACCCAGCTCTGGGGCCAACGTCCTGACTTTC
TRBD1	TRBV7-2	NA	TRBJ1-1	CASSQETGGMNTEAFF	TGTGCCAGCAGCCAAGAGACAGGGGGCATGAACACTGAAGCTTTCTTT
NA	TRBV10-3	NA	TRBJ2-5	CAISEGASETQYF	TGTGCCATCAGTGAGGGGGCCTCAGAGACCCAGTACTTC
TRBD2	TRBV4-1	NA	TRBJ2-5	CASSQEGTSGMKETQYF	TGCGCCAGCAGCCAAGAGGGGACTAGCGGGATGAAAGAGACCCAGTACTTC
TRBD1	TRBV27	NA	TRBJ1-6	CASSLSGRGHNSPLHF	TGTGCCAGCAGTTTATCGGGCAGGGGGCATAATTCACCCCTCCACTTT
NA	TRBV5-6	few	TRBJ2-2	CASSYTVNTGELFF	TGTGCCAGCAGTTATACGGTGAACACCGGGGAGCTGTTTTTT
NA	TRBV2	NA	TRBJ1-1	CASSESESPKTEAFF	TGTGCCAGCAGTGAGAGTGAGAGCCCGAAGACTGAAGCTTTCTTT
NA	TRBV27	once	TRBJ2-4	CASSPVRGLITKNIQYF	TGTGCCAGCAGCCCAGTGCGGGGATTGATAACCAAAAACATTCAGTACTTC
TRBD1	TRBV11-2	NA	TRBJ2-3	CASSERGTGGTDTQYF	TGTGCCAGCAGCGAGCGGGGGACAGGGGGAACAGATACGCAGTATTTT
NA	TRBV28	NA	TRBJ1-2	CASSSPRTANYGYTF	TGTGCCAGCAGTTCCCCCAGGACAGCTAACTATGGCTACACCTTC
TRBD2	TRBV7-9	NA	TRBJ2-1	CASSLVGGSFAREQFF	TGTGCCAGCAGCTTAGTCGGCGGGAGTTTTGCACGTGAGCAGTTCTTC